The present entry profiles one T cell receptor (beta chain) with its context. The antigen is unknown. V was pared by 4 bases and J by 3 bases, with 13 bases between. The CDR3 sequence is 15 residues long. The germline V gene encodes CDR1 SEHNR and CDR2 FQNEAQ (reference sequence). The data stem from a study of shared clonotypes between healthy human individuals. Study-level findings and limits: It was the few donors that limited the genetic and exposure-history diversity represented. Memory subsets generally showed smaller estimated richness than naive subsets did.

There were only Caucasian adults among the donors, and all lived in Nashville, Tennessee. In the CD4+ fraction, cells were divided into CD45RA+ naive and CD45RA-negative memory subsets. The repertoire was sequenced with immunoSEQ multiplex PCR; TCRdb's copy has only in-frame clones and lacks some. The data show hundreds of thousands of clones, approximately 74% seen once. The material sequenced was memory CD4+ T cells sorted from blood. Regarding subset: CD45RA-negative fraction. This sequence joins TRBV7-9 and TRBJ2-1; D may correspond to TRBD1 or TRBD2 (5 bases each). This TCR was recovered from a woman aged 25-40 years in good health. CDR3 sequence (DNA): TGTGCCAGCAGCTATCAAGGGACCCGCTACAATGAGCAGTTCTTC. It encodes CASSYQGTRYNEQFF. Drawing the rest from reference TRBV7-9 and TRBJ2-1, the complete variable domain is DTGVSQNPRHKITKRGQNVTFRCDPISEHNRLYWYRQTLGQGPEFLTYFQNEAQLEKSRLLSDRFSAERPKGSFSTLEIQRTEQGDSAMYLCASSYQGTRYNEQFFGPGTRLTVL.